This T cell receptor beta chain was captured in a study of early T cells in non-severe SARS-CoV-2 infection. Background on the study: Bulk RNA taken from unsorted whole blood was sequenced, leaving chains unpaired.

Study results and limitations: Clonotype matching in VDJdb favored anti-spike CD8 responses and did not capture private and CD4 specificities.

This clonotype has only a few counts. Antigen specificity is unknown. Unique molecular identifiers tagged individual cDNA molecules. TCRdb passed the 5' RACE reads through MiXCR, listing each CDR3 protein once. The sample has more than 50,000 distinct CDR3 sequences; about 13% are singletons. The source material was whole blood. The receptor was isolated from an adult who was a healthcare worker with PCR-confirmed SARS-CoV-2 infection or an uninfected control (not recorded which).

The CDR3 region is CASKPGLATDTQYF. The CDR3 region has the DNA TGTGCCAGCAAGCCGGGACTAGCCACAGATACGCAGTATTTT. The chain recombines TRBV6-5 with TRBJ2-3; the match to TRBD2 covers 9 bases. Germline V gene sequence: CDR1 MNHEY, CDR2 SVGAGI. The CDR3 has 14 residues. V lost 7 bases to trimming and J lost 2 bases; unmatched junction nucleotides: 4.